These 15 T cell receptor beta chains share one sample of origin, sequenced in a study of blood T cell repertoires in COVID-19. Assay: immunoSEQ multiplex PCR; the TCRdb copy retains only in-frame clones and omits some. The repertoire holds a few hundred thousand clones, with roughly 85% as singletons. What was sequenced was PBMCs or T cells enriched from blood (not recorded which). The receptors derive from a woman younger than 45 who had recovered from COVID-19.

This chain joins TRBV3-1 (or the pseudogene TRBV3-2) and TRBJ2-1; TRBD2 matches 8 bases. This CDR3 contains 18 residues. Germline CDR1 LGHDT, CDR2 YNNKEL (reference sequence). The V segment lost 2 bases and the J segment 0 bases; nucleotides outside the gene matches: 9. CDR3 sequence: CASSQRWVAGSSYNEQFF. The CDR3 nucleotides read TGTGCCAGCAGCCAACGATGGGTAGCGGGGAGCTCCTACAATGAGCAGTTCTTC.

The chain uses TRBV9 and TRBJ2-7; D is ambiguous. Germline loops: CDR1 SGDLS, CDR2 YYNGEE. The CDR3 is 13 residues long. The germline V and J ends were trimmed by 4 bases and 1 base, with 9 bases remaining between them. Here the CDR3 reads CASSSGSSYEQYF. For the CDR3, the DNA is TGTGCCAGCAGCTCCGGGTCTTCCTACGAGCAGTACTTC.

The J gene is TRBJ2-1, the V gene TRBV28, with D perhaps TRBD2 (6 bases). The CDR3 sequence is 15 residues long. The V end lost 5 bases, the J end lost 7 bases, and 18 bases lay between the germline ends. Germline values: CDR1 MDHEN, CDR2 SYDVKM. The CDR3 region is CASSARDFLGNEQFF. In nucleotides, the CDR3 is TGTGCCAGCAGTGCCCGGGACTTCCTAGGGAATGAGCAGTTCTTC.

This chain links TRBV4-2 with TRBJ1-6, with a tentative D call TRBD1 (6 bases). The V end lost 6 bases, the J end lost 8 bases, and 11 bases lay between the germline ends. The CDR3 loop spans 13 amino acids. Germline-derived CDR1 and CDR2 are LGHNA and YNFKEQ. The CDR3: CASRSRGDSPLHF. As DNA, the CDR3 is TGTGCCAGCAGGAGCAGGGGTGATTCACCCCTCCACTTT.

The CDR3 protein is CASSVASGSYEQYF. In DNA, the CDR3 is TGTGCCAGCAGCGTAGCCAGCGGGAGCTACGAGCAGTACTTC. The chain is built from TRBV9 and TRBJ2-7; 8 positions agree with TRBD2. This CDR3 is 14 amino acids long. V lost 0 bases to trimming and J lost 3 bases; unmatched junction nucleotides: 2. CDR1 is SGDLS and CDR2 is YYNGEE in the germline V gene.

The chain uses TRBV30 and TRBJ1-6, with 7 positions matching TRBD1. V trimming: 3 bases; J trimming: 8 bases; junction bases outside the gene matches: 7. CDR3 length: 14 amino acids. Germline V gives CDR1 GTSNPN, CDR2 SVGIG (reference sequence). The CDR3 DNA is TGTGCCTGGAGGAAGACAGGGACTTATTCACCCCTCCACTTT. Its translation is CAWRKTGTYSPLHF. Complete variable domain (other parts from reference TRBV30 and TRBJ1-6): SQTIHQWPATLVQPVGSPLSLECTVEGTSNPNLYWYRQAAGRGLQLLFYSVGIGQISSEVPQNLSASRPQDRQFILSSKKLLLSDSGFYLCAWRKTGTYSPLHFGNGTRLTVT.

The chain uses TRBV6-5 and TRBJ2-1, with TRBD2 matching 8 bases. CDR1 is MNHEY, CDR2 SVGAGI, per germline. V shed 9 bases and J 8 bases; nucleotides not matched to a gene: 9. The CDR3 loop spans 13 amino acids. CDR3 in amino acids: CASRAGAGHEQFF. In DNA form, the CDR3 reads TGTGCCAGTCGAGCGGGAGCCGGTCATGAGCAGTTCTTC.

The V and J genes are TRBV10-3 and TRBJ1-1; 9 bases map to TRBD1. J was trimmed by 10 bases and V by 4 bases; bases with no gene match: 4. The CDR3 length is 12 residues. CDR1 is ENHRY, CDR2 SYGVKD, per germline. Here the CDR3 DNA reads TGTGCCATCAGTGCCACGGACAGGGGAGCTTTCTTT. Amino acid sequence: CAISATDRGAFF.

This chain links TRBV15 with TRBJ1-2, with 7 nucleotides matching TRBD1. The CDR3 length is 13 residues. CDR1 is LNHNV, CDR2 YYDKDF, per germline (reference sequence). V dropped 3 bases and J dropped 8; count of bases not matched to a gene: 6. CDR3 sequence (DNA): TGTGCCACCAGCAGGGAGACAGGGTTAGGCTACACCTTC. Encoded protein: CATSRETGLGYTF.

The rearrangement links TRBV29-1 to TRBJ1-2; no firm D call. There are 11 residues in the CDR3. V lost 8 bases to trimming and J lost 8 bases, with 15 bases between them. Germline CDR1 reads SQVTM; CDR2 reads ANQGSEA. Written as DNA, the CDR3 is TGCAGCTCCCTCGCGGCGAGGGGCTACACCTTC. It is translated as CSSLAARGYTF.

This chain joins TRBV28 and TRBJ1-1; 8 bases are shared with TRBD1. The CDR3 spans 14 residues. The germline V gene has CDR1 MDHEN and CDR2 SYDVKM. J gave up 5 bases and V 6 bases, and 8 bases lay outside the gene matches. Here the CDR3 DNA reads TGTGCCAGCAGGACAGGGGCCCGGTGGACTGAAGCTTTCTTT. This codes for CASRTGARWTEAFF.

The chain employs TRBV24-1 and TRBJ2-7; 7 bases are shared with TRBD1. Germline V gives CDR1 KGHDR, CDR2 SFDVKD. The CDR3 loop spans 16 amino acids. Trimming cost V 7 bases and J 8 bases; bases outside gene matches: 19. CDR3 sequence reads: CATRAHSDRDLVKQYF. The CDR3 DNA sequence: TGTGCCACCAGAGCACATTCCGACAGGGACCTTGTGAAGCAGTACTTC.

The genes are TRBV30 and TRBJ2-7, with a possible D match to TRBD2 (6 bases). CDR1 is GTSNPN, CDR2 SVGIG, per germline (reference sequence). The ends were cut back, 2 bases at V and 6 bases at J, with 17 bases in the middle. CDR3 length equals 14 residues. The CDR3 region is CAWSTTSLPFEQYF. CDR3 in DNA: TGTGCCTGGAGTACTACTAGCCTCCCCTTCGAGCAGTACTTC.

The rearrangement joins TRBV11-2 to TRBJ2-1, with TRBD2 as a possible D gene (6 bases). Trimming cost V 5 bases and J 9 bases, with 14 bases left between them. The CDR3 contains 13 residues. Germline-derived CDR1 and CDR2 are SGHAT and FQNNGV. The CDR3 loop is CASSLRLDGEQFF. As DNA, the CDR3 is TGTGCCAGCAGCCTAAGACTAGATGGTGAGCAGTTCTTC.

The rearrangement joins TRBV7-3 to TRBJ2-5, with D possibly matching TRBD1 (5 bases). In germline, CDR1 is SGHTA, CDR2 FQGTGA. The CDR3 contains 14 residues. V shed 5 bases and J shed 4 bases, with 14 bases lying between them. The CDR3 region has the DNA TGTGCCAGCAGCCCACGTGGCCAGGGAGAGACCCAGTACTTC. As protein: CASSPRGQGETQYF.